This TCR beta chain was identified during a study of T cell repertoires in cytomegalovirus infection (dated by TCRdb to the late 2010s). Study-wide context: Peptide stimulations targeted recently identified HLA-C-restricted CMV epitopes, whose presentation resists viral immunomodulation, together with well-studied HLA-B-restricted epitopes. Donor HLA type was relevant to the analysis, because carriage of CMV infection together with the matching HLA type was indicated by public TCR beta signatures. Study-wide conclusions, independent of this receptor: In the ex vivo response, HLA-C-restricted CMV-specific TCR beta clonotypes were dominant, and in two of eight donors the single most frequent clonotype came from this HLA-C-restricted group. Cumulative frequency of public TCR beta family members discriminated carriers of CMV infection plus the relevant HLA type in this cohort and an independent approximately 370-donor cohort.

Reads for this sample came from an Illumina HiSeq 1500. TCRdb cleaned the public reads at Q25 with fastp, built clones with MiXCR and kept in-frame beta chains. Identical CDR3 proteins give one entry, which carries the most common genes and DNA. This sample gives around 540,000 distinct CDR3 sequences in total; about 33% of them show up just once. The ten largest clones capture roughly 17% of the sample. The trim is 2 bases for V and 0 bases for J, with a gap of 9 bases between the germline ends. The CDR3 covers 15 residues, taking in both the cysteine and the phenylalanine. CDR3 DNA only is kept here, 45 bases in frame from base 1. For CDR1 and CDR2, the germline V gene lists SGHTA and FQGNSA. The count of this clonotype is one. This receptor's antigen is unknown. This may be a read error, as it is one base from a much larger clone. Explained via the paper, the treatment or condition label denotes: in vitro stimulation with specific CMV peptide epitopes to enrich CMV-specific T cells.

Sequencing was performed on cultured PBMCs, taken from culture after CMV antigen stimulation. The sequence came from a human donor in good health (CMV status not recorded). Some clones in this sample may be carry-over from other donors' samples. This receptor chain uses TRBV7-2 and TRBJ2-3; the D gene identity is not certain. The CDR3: CASSLPWKSTDTQYF. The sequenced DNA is TGTGCCAGCAGCTTACCTTGGAAGAGCACAGATACGCAGTATTTT. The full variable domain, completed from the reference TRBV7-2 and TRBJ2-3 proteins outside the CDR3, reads GAGVSQSPSNKVTEKGKDVELRCDPISGHTALYWYRQSLGQGLEFLIYFQGNSAPDKSGLPSDRFSAERTGGSVSTLTIQRTQQEDSAVYLCASSLPWKSTDTQYFGPGTRLTVL.